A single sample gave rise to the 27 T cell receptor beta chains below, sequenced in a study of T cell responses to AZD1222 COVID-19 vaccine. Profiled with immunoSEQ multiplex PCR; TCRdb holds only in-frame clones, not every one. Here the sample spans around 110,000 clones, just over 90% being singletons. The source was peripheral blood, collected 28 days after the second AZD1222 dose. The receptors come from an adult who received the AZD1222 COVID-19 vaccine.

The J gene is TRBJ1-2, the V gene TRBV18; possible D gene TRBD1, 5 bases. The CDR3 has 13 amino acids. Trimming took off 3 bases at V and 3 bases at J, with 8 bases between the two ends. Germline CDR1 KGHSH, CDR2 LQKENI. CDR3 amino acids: CASSPARDYGYTF. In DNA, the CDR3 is TGTGCCAGCTCACCGGCCAGGGACTATGGCTACACCTTC.

The CDR3 nucleotides are TGTGCCAGCAGCGACAGGGCGAGCACTGAAGCTTTCTTT. Amino acids: CASSDRASTEAFF. This rearrangement joins TRBV9 to TRBJ1-1; weak D call: TRBD1 (6 bases). Germline loops: CDR1 SGDLS, CDR2 YYNGEE. This CDR3 has 13 amino acids. The germline V and J ends were trimmed by 3 bases and 4 bases, with 10 bases remaining between them. Combining the CDR3 with reference TRBV9 and TRBJ1-1 gives the whole variable domain DSGVTQTPKHLITATGQRVTLRCSPRSGDLSVYWYQQSLDQGLQFLIQYYNGEERAKGNILERFSAQQFPDLHSELNLSSLELGDSALYFCASSDRASTEAFFGQGTRLTVV.

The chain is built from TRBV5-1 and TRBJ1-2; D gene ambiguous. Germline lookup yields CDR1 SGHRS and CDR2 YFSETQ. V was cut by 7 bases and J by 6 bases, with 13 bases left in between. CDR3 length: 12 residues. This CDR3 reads CASGLMQDGYTF. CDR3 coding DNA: TGCGCCAGCGGACTCATGCAGGATGGCTACACCTTC.

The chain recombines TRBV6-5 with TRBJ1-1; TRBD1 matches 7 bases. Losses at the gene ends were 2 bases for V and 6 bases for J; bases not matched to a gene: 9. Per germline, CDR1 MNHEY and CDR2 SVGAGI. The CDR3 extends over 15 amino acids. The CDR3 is CASSYNNRGTAEAFF. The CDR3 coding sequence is TGTGCCAGCAGTTACAATAACAGGGGCACCGCTGAAGCTTTCTTT.

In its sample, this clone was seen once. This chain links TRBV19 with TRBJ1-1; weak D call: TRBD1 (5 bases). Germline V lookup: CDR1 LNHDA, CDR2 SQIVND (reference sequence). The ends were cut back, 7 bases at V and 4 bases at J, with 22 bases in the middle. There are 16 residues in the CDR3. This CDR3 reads CASTLVPGQGSTEAFF. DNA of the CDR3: TGTGCCAGTACCCTAGTTCCGGGCCAGGGAAGCACTGAAGCTTTCTTT.

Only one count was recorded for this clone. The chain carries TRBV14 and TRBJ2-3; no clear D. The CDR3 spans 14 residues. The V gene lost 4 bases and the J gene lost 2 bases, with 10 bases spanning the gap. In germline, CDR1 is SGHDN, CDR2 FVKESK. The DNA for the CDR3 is TGTGCCAGCAGCCTAAACGGTGCCACAGATACGCAGTATTTT. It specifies CASSLNGATDTQYF.

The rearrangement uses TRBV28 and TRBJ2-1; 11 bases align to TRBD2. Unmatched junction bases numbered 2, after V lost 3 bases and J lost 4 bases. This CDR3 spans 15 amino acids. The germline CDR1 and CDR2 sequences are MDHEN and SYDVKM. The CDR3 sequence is CASSLLAGGYNEQFF. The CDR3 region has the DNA TGTGCCAGCAGTTTGCTAGCGGGGGGTTACAATGAGCAGTTCTTC. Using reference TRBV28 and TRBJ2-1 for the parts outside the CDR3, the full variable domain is DVKVTQSSRYLVKRTGEKVFLECVQDMDHENMFWYRQDPGLGLRLIYFSYDVKMKEKGDIPEGYSVSREKKERFSLILESASTNQTSMYLCASSLLAGGYNEQFFGPGTRLTVL.

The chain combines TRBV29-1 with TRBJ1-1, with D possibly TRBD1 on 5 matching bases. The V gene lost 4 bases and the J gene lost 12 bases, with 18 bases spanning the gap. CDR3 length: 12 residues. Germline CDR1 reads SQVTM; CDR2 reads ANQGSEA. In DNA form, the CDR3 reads TGCAGCGTTGCGCCCACCGGGACTGTGCCTTTCTTT. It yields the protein CSVAPTGTVPFF.

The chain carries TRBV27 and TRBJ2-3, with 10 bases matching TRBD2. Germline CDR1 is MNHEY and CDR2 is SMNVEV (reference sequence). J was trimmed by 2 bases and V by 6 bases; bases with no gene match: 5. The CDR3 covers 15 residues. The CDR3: CASRTSGSSTDTQYF. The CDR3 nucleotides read TGTGCCAGCAGGACTAGCGGGTCATCCACAGATACGCAGTATTTT.

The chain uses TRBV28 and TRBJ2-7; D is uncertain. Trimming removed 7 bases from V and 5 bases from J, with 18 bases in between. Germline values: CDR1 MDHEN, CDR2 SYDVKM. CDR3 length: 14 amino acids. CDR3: CASIPHPPGNEQYF. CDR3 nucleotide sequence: TGTGCCAGCATTCCACATCCGCCTGGGAACGAGCAGTACTTC.

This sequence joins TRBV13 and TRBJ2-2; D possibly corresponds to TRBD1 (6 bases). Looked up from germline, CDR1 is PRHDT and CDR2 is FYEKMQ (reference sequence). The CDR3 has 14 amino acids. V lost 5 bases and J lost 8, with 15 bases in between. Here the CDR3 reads CASSLGQPRGELFF. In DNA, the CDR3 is TGTGCCAGCAGCCTCGGACAGCCCAGGGGGGAGCTGTTTTTT.

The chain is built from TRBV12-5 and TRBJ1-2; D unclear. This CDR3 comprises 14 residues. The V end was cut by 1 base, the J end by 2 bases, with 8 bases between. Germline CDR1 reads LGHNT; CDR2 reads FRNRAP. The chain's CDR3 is CASGLGTGNYGYTF. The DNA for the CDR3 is TGTGCTAGTGGTTTGGGGACTGGGAACTATGGCTACACCTTC.

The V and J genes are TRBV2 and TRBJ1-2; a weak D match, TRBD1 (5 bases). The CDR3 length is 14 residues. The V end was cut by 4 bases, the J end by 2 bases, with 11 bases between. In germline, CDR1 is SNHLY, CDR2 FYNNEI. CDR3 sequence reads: CASSGQGRNYGYTF. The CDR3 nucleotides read TGTGCCAGCAGTGGGCAGGGAAGAAACTATGGCTACACCTTC. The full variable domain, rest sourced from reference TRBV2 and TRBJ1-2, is EPEVTQTPSHQVTQMGQEVILRCVPISNHLYFYWYRQILGQKVEFLVSFYNNEISEKSEIFDDQFSVERPDGSNFTLKIRSTKLEDSAMYFCASSGQGRNYGYTFGSGTRLTVV.

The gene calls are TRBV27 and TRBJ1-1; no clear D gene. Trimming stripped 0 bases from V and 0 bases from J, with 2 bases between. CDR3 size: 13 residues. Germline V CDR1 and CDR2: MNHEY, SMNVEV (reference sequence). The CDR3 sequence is CASSLSMNTEAFF. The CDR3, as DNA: TGTGCCAGCAGTTTATCAATGAACACTGAAGCTTTCTTT.

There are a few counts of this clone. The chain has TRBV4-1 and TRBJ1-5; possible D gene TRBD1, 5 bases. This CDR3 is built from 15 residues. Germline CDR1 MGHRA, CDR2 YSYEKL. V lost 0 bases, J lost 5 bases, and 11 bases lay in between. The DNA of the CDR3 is TGCGCCAGCAGCCAAGAGGGACTGAAATATCAGCCCCAGCATTTT. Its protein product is CASSQEGLKYQPQHF.

As DNA, the CDR3 is TGTGCCAGTAGGCTTACGGGGGGTACCTCCTACGAGCAGTACTTC. Its protein product is CASRLTGGTSYEQYF. The chain joins TRBV19 to TRBJ2-7; the match to TRBD2 covers 7 bases. The J segment lost 0 bases and the V segment lost 6 bases, leaving 8 bases of the junction unmatched. CDR3 length: 15 amino acids. The germline gives CDR1 LNHDA, CDR2 SQIVND (reference sequence).

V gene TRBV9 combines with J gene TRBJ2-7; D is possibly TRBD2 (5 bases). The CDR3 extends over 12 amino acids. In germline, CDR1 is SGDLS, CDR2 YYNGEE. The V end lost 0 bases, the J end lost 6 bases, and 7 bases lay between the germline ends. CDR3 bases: TGTGCCAGCAGCGTAGCAGAGGGCGAGCAGTACTTC. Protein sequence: CASSVAEGEQYF.

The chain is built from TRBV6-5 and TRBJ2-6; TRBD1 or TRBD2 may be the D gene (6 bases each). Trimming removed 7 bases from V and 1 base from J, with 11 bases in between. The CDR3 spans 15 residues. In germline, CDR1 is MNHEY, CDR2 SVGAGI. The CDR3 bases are TGTGCCAGCACCGAGGGGGGATCTGGGGCCAACGTCCTGACTTTC. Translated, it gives CASTEGGSGANVLTF.

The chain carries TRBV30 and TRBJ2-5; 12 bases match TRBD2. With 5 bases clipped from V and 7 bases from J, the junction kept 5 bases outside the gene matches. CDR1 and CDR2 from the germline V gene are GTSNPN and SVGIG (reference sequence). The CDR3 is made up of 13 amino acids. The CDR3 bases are TGTGCCTGGCGACTAGCGGGAGTGGGGACCCAGTACTTC. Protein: CAWRLAGVGTQYF.

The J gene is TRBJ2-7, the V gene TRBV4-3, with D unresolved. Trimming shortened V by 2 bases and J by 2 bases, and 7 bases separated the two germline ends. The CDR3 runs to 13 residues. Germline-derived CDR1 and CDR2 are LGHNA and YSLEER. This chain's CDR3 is CASSQFLAYEQYF. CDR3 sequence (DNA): TGCGCCAGCAGCCAATTTCTGGCCTACGAGCAGTACTTC.

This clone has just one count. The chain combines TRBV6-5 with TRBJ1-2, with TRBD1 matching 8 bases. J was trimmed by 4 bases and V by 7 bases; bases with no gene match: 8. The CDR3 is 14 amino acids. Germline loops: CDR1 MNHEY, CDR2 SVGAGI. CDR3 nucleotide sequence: TGTGCCAGCATTCCAGGGGGCATCAGCTATGGCTACACCTTC. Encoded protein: CASIPGGISYGYTF.

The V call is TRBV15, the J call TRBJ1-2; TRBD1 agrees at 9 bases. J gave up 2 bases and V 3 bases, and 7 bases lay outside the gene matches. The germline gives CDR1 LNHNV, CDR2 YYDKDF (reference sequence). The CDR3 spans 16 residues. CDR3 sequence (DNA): TGTGCCACCAGCAGCCCGGGACAGGGTCCCAACTATGGCTACACCTTC. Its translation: CATSSPGQGPNYGYTF.

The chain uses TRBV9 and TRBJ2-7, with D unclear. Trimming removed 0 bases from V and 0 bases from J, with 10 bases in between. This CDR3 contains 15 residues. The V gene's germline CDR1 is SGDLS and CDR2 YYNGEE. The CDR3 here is CASSVAGVSSYEQYF. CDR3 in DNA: TGTGCCAGCAGCGTAGCTGGGGTCAGCTCCTACGAGCAGTACTTC.

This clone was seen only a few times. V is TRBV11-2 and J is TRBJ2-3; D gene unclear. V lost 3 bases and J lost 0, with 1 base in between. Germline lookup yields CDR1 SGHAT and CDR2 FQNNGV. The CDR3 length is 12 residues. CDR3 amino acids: CASSFSTDTQYF. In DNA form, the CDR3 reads TGTGCCAGCAGCTTTAGCACAGATACGCAGTATTTT. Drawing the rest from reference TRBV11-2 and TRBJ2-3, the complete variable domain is EAGVAQSPRYKIIEKRQSVAFWCNPISGHATLYWYQQILGQGPKLLIQFQNNGVVDDSQLPKDRFSAERLKGVDSTLKIQPAKLEDSAVYLCASSFSTDTQYFGPGTRLTVL.

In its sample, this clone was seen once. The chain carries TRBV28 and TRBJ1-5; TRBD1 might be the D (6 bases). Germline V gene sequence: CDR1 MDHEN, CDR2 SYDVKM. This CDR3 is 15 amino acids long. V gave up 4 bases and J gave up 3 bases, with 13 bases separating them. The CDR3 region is CASSSPGQFNQPQHF. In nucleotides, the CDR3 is TGTGCCAGCAGTTCCCCGGGACAATTCAATCAGCCCCAGCATTTT.

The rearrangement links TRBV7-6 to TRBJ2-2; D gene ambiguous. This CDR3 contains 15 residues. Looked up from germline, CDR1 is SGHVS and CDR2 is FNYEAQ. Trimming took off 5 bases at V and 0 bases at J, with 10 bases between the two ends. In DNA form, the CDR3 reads TGTGCCAGCAGCCCGGTAGGCTCGAACACCGGGGAGCTGTTTTTT. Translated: CASSPVGSNTGELFF.

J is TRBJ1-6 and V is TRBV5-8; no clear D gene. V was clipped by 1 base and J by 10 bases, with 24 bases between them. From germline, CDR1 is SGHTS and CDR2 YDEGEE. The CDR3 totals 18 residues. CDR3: CASSLSGGPLGFGSPLHF. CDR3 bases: TGTGCCAGCAGCTTGAGTGGCGGTCCCCTTGGTTTCGGCTCACCCCTCCACTTT.